This T cell receptor beta chain originates from a study of CD8+CD57+ T cells in acquired aplastic anemia (dated by TCRdb to the late 2010s). Describing the broader study: On average, sorted CD4+ and CD8+ cells yielded around 3.5 ug of extracted DNA, with a range of roughly 0.19 to 27.4 ug. CD8+CD57+ expansion was defined as a frequency above the mean frequency observed in healthy subjects. Here is what the overall study found, with its caveats: Between patients and healthy controls, no significant difference in CD8+ Simpson's diversity was found (P=0.060). Roughly 30 CD8+ CDR3 sequences were shared between patients and controls but appeared highly expressed in patients and within their immunodominant clones.

The patients picked for sequencing were ones in whom flow cytometry had shown an expansion of CD8+CD57+ cells. All patients had severe acquired aplastic anemia diagnosed by International Study of Aplastic Anemia and Agranulocytosis and Camitta criteria. No therapy had been received by the patients at the time of blood sampling. The study deep-sequenced TCR repertoires of sorted CD4+ and CD8+ blood T cells from severe aplastic anemia patients and healthy subjects. Patients were enrolled under clinicaltrials.gov protocols 00001620, 01623167, 00001397, 00071045, 00081523 and 00961064 in the USA. Ficoll-Paque density gradient centrifugation was used to isolate peripheral blood mononuclear cells. Before DNA extraction, CD4+ and CD8+ T cells were sorted by FACS or by magnetic beads. As to this clonotype: Its binding antigen is unknown. Base qualities are not at hand, and no much larger clone is one base apart.

Between the V and J ends, shortened by 6 bases and 3 bases respectively, the junction contains 8 bases. Via the germline V gene (reference sequence), CDR1 is DFQATT and CDR2 SNEGSKA. Taken from cysteine to phenylalanine, the CDR3 has 11 residues. CDR3 DNA only is kept here, 33 bases in frame from base 1. Genomic DNA served as template for TCR beta VDJ combination and CDR3 sequence profiling. TCR repertoire sequencing was run on an Illumina HiSeq 2000. In the original analysis: Repertoire assessment relied on Simpson's diversity index, CDR3 size and DJ length profiles, and TRBV/TRBJ rearrangement plots. The most abundant DNA sequence in the deep sequencing data was taken as the immunodominant clone. CDR3 amino acid sequences were checked for sharing between subjects and were compared against published repertoires and the VDJdb database. TCRdb redid the processing of the public reads, applying fastp at Q25 and MiXCR, and retained in-frame beta chains. Every CDR3 protein is listed once, alongside the most common genes and DNA of its rows. TCRdb's processing, not the authors' own work, is the source of the V and J calls. For this sample there are some 180,000 distinct CDR3 sequences; 48% appear just once. 10% to 15% of the sample rests with the top ten.

Specimen: sorted CD4+, CD8+, or CD8+CD57+ T cells (not recorded which) from PBMCs. The sequence links TRBV20-1 to TRBJ1-2; the D gene remains uncertain. The clonotype originates from a human donor with aplastic anemia. The CDR3 protein is CSAARDYGYTF. The DNA reads as follows: TGCAGTGCGGCCCGCGACTATGGCTACACCTTC.